The rows below give T cell receptor beta chains drawn from one sample of a study of T-cell reconstitution after alpha-beta-depleted transplantation in children. From the PCR reads, TCRdb called clonotypes with MiXCR, one entry per CDR3 protein. The profile shows just over 200,000 distinct CDR3 sequences, approximately 8.4% of them singletons. The sample consisted of PBMCs, mostly from graft donor cells, taken 360 days after TCRalphabeta/CD19-depleted stem cell transplant. These receptor sequences come from a male patient under 10 years old who had a stem cell transplant for acute myeloid leukemia, so the T cells may come from the graft donor. Both conserved end residues are part of each CDR3. Fields, in order: J gene, V gene, D gene, clone size, CDR3 protein, CDR3 DNA. D genes are given only for firm matches. Clone size appears in some rows only: once, few, many, or a class for an expanded clone.

>TRBJ1-2|TRBV6-2/TRBV6-3|-|-
CAANRNYGYTF
TGTGCCGCCAACCGCAACTATGGCTACACCTTC
>TRBJ2-7|TRBV7-2|TRBD2|-
CASSLRETSLRNEQYF
TGTGCCAGCAGCTTACGCGAGACTAGCTTGAGGAACGAGCAGTACTTC
>TRBJ2-5|TRBV18|-|many
CASSPRHPGETQYF
TGTGCCAGCTCACCACGACACCCTGGGGAGACCCAGTACTTC
>TRBJ2-7|TRBV5-5|-|-
CASSLFRQAIYEQYF
TGTGCCAGCAGCTTGTTCCGACAGGCGATCTACGAGCAGTACTTC
>TRBJ1-3|TRBV7-2|-|-
CASSFRVAGNTIYF
TGTGCCAGCAGCTTCAGGGTGGCTGGAAACACCATATATTTT
>TRBJ2-1|TRBV25-1|TRBD2|-
CASSELGGRFNNEQFF
TGTGCCAGCAGTGAATTGGGAGGGAGGTTTAACAATGAGCAGTTCTTC
>TRBJ1-1|TRBV5-6|-|-
CASSFLDRNTEAFF
TGTGCCAGCAGCTTCCTCGACCGGAACACTGAAGCTTTCTTT
>TRBJ2-5|TRBV5-1|-|few
CASSWRGQEEGYQETQYF
TGCGCCAGCAGCTGGCGGGGGCAAGAAGAGGGGTACCAAGAGACCCAGTACTTC
>TRBJ2-2|TRBV12-3/TRBV12-4|-|-
CASSPPPGQANTGELFF
TGTGCCAGCAGTCCCCCCCCCGGGCAGGCTAACACCGGGGAGCTGTTTTTT
>TRBJ2-3|TRBV9|-|-
CASSFPGTSTDTQYF
TGTGCCAGCAGCTTCCCCGGGACTAGCACAGATACGCAGTATTTT
>TRBJ2-5|TRBV13|-|many
CASSLTARQETQYF
TGTGCCAGCAGCTTAACGGCGCGGCAAGAGACCCAGTACTTC
>TRBJ1-3|TRBV12-3/TRBV12-4|-|-
CASTLTTGNTIYF
TGTGCCAGCACCCTGACAACTGGAAACACCATATATTTT
>TRBJ2-2|TRBV20-1|TRBD2|few
CSARTGGARAGELFF
TGCAGTGCTAGAACCGGGGGGGCCAGGGCCGGGGAGCTGTTTTTT
>TRBJ2-7|TRBV7-8|-|few
CASSSRTLENRYEQYF
TGTGCCAGCAGCTCGCGGACACTTGAAAACCGCTACGAGCAGTACTTC
>TRBJ1-1|TRBV30|-|-
CAWNPGRDTEAFF
TGTGCCTGGAACCCAGGGAGGGACACTGAAGCTTTCTTT
>TRBJ2-6|TRBV27|-|-
CASSLFPGANVLTF
TGTGCCAGCAGTTTATTTCCTGGGGCCAACGTCCTGACTTTC
>TRBJ2-2|TRBV11-3|TRBD2|many
CASSSSGLNTGELFF
TGTGCCAGCAGCTCTAGCGGGCTTAACACCGGGGAGCTGTTTTTT
>TRBJ2-1|TRBV6-2/TRBV6-3|TRBD2|many
CASSYSAPVSAGEYNEQFF
TGTGCCAGCAGTTACTCGGCCCCAGTCTCAGCGGGGGAGTACAATGAGCAGTTCTTC
>TRBJ2-1|TRBV20-1|-|many
CSARAGSYNEQFF
TGCAGTGCTAGAGCGGGCTCCTACAATGAGCAGTTCTTC
>TRBJ2-1|TRBV7-9|TRBD2|-
CASSGGGAVYNEQFF
TGTGCCAGCAGCGGCGGGGGGGCGGTCTACAATGAGCAGTTCTTC
>TRBJ1-6|TRBV20-1|-|few
CSARDVWRGNSPLHF
TGCAGTGCTAGAGATGTTTGGCGAGGGAATTCACCCCTCCACTTT
>TRBJ2-7|TRBV18|-|few
CASSPVSATGPRENEQYF
TGTGCCAGCTCACCGGTATCGGCGACAGGCCCCCGCGAAAACGAGCAGTACTTC
>TRBJ2-2|TRBV7-3|TRBD1|-
CASSSIPTGAGELFF
TGTGCCAGCAGCTCAATACCCACAGGGGCCGGGGAGCTGTTTTTT
>TRBJ2-3|TRBV7-9|-|few
CASSLNWIEQDTQYF
TGTGCCAGCAGCTTAAATTGGATTGAACAAGATACGCAGTATTTT
>TRBJ1-2|TRBV5-5|TRBD1|-
CASSSLTGGEFGYGYTF
TGTGCCAGCAGCTCATTGACAGGGGGCGAATTCGGCTATGGCTACACCTTC
>TRBJ1-1|TRBV12-3/TRBV12-4|TRBD1|-
CASSLMVRQGGSTEAFF
TGTGCCAGCAGTTTAATGGTGAGACAGGGTGGGAGCACTGAAGCTTTCTTT
>TRBJ1-6|TRBV5-1|-|few
CASSPSAKRSPLHF
TGCGCCAGCAGCCCTTCAGCGAAGCGTTCACCCCTCCACTTT
>TRBJ2-7|TRBV20-1|-|many
CSARVARSGSYEQYF
TGCAGTGCTAGAGTAGCTAGGTCGGGCTCCTACGAGCAGTACTTC
>TRBJ2-3|TRBV12-3/TRBV12-4|-|few
CAVLFRDSSGPDTQYF
TGTGCCGTACTGTTCCGGGACTCCTCCGGGCCGGATACGCAGTATTTT
>TRBJ2-2|TRBV12-3/TRBV12-4|-|-
CASSIRRELFF
TGTGCCAGCAGCATTCGTAGGGAGCTGTTTTTT
>TRBJ2-3|TRBV20-1|-|few
CSAAKGTSSSTDTQYF
TGCAGTGCCGCAAAAGGAACTAGCTCTAGCACAGATACGCAGTATTTT
>TRBJ2-3|TRBV24-1|TRBD1|-
CATSDPRTGAFDTQYF
TGTGCCACCAGTGATCCCCGGACAGGGGCCTTCGATACGCAGTATTTT
>TRBJ2-5|TRBV29-1|-|many
CSAVGRAGGETQYF
TGCAGCGCCGTTGGTCGCGCGGGTGGGGAGACCCAGTACTTC
>TRBJ2-1|TRBV2|-|few
CASSESAYNEQFF
TGTGCCAGCAGTGAATCGGCCTACAATGAGCAGTTCTTC
>TRBJ2-2|TRBV5-1|-|-
CASSLDGRGTGELFF
TGCGCCAGCAGCTTGGACGGGAGAGGCACCGGGGAGCTGTTTTTT
>TRBJ2-2|TRBV12-3/TRBV12-4|-|many
CASGYKDINTGELFF
TGTGCCAGCGGCTACAAGGACATAAACACCGGGGAGCTGTTTTTT
>TRBJ2-1|TRBV4-2|-|many
CASSQAGFNNEQFF
TGTGCCAGCAGCCAAGCGGGATTCAACAATGAGCAGTTCTTC
>TRBJ2-2|TRBV9|TRBD2|few
CASSLRTSTGTGELFF
TGTGCCAGCAGCCTGAGGACTAGCACGGGAACCGGGGAGCTGTTTTTT
>TRBJ2-1|TRBV29-1|-|many
CSVARLLSSYNEQFF
TGCAGCGTTGCGAGACTCCTGAGCTCCTACAATGAGCAGTTCTTC
>TRBJ2-1|TRBV28|-|many
CASSFGGAGSYNEQFF
TGTGCCAGCAGTTTTGGGGGGGCCGGCTCCTACAATGAGCAGTTCTTC
>TRBJ2-5|TRBV12-3/TRBV12-4|-|many
CASSPQQGQETQYF
TGTGCCAGCAGTCCCCAACAGGGTCAAGAGACCCAGTACTTC
>TRBJ2-3|TRBV2|-|many
CASREELTDTQYF
TGTGCCAGCAGGGAGGAGCTCACAGATACGCAGTATTTT
>TRBJ2-5|TRBV7-2|TRBD2|many
CASSSPTEAGLRETQYF
TGTGCCAGCAGCTCACCAACCGAAGCGGGATTACGGGAGACCCAGTACTTC
>TRBJ1-2|TRBV7-9|-|many
CASSNSHSWTANYGYTF
TGTGCCAGCAGCAATTCCCATTCCTGGACAGCTAACTATGGCTACACCTTC
>TRBJ2-3|TRBV7-2|TRBD2|many
CASRSIAGNTDTQYF
TGTGCCAGCAGATCTATAGCGGGCAACACAGATACGCAGTATTTT
>TRBJ2-3|TRBV6-2/TRBV6-3|TRBD2|-
CASRHGGAGTDTQYF
TGTGCCAGCAGACACGGGGGGGCCGGCACAGATACGCAGTATTTT